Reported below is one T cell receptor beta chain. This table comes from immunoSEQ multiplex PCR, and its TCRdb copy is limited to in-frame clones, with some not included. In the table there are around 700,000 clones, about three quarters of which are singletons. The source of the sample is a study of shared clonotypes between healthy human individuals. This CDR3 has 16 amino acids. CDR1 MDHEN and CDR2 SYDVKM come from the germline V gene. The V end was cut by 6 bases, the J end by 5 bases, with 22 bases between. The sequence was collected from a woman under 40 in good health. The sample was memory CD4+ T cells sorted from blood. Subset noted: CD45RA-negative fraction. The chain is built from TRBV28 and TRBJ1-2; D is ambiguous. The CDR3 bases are TGTGCCAGCAGGCCAATTGGGTTCGGGGTTGGTTATGGCTACACCTTC. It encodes CASRPIGFGVGYGYTF.